These 17 T cell receptor beta chains originate from one sample sequenced in a study of T cell repertoires in cytomegalovirus infection. TCRdb reprocessed the reads via MiXCR and lists one record per CDR3 protein. The sample has approximately 190,000 distinct CDR3 sequences, nearly 9.5% seen once. Sequencing used PBMCs. These receptors came from a human donor in good health (CMV status not recorded). Some clones in this sample may be carry-over from other donors' samples.

This clonotype was detected many times. The gene calls are TRBV7-2 and TRBJ2-1; no clear D gene. The CDR3 runs 14 residues. With 5 bases removed from V and 0 bases from J, the gap between germline ends came to 8 bases. Germline CDR1 and CDR2: SGHTA and FQGNSA. The CDR3 loop reads CASSLYRSYNEQFF. The DNA of the CDR3 is TGTGCCAGCAGCCTATATCGCTCCTACAATGAGCAGTTCTTC. Complete variable domain (other parts from reference TRBV7-2 and TRBJ2-1): GAGVSQSPSNKVTEKGKDVELRCDPISGHTALYWYRQSLGQGLEFLIYFQGNSAPDKSGLPSDRFSAERTGGSVSTLTIQRTQQEDSAVYLCASSLYRSYNEQFFGPGTRLTVL.

The chain employs TRBV7-6 and TRBJ1-1; no clear D. There are 14 residues in the CDR3. Germline V gene data show CDR1 as SGHVS and CDR2 as FNYEAQ. V lost 5 bases and J lost 0, with 10 bases in between. CDR3 sequence reads: CASSPVEMNTEAFF. The CDR3 DNA is TGTGCCAGCAGCCCTGTTGAGATGAACACTGAAGCTTTCTTT. The entire variable domain, with the rest obtained from reference TRBV7-6 and TRBJ1-1, is as follows: GAGVSQSPRYKVTKRGQDVALRCDPISGHVSLYWYRQALGQGPEFLTYFNYEAQQDKSGLPNDRFSAERPEGSISTLTIQRTEQRDSAMYRCASSPVEMNTEAFFGQGTRLTVV.

The V and J genes are TRBV11-3 and TRBJ2-1, with D unresolved. Looked up from germline, CDR1 is SGHNT and CDR2 is YENEEA. Trimming stripped 5 bases from V and 4 bases from J, with 12 bases between. The CDR3 totals 14 residues. The DNA of the CDR3 is TGTGCCAGCAGCCCCGGGCCCGGGTACAATGAGCAGTTCTTC. Translated: CASSPGPGYNEQFF.

The sample holds many counts of this clonotype. The chain has TRBV7-2 and TRBJ2-1, with 11 bases lining up with TRBD2. The CDR3 length is 15 residues. The trim removed 6 bases at V and 4 bases at J, leaving 5 bases unmatched. Germline loops: CDR1 SGHTA, CDR2 FQGNSA. The chain's CDR3 is CASRLGLADYNEQFF. CDR3 bases: TGTGCCAGCAGATTGGGACTAGCGGATTACAATGAGCAGTTCTTC.

This clonotype was recorded a few times. J is TRBJ2-3 and V is TRBV19, with D possibly matching TRBD2 (6 bases). The CDR3 length is 13 residues. V was cut by 4 bases and J by 2 bases, with 7 bases left in between. The germline V gene has CDR1 LNHDA and CDR2 SQIVND (reference sequence). In DNA, the CDR3 is TGTGCCAGTAGTACGGGACTCACAGATACGCAGTATTTT. Protein product: CASSTGLTDTQYF.

This CDR3 is CSARVLDSQNTEAFF. The CDR3 DNA sequence: TGCAGTGCTAGAGTTCTGGACAGCCAAAACACTGAAGCTTTCTTT. The V call is TRBV20-1, the J call TRBJ1-1, with D tentatively TRBD1 (6 bases). The CDR3 runs to 15 residues. V was trimmed by 1 base and J by 2 bases, leaving 14 bases between them. Germline CDR1 and CDR2: DFQATT and SNEGSKA (reference sequence).

V is TRBV7-2 and J is TRBJ1-2; D may be TRBD1 (6 bases). V lost 5 bases to trimming and J lost 5 bases, with 12 bases between them. CDR1 and CDR2 from the germline V gene are SGHTA and FQGNSA. CDR3 length: 13 amino acids. The CDR3 loop is CASSPTQGYGYTF. CDR3 coding DNA: TGTGCCAGCAGCCCGACGCAGGGGTATGGCTACACCTTC.

The sample holds many counts of this clonotype. The chain carries TRBV7-9 and TRBJ1-2; D is perhaps TRBD1 (5 bases). Trimming removed 7 bases from V and 4 bases from J, with 16 bases in between. This CDR3 is built from 14 residues. Germline-derived CDR1 and CDR2 are SEHNR and FQNEAQ (reference sequence). CDR3 coding DNA: TGTGCCAGCACTCCCGGGACCTCGTCCTATGGCTACACCTTC. It translates to CASTPGTSSYGYTF. The entire variable domain, with the rest obtained from reference TRBV7-9 and TRBJ1-2, is as follows: DTGVSQNPRHKITKRGQNVTFRCDPISEHNRLYWYRQTLGQGPEFLTYFQNEAQLEKSRLLSDRFSAERPKGSFSTLEIQRTEQGDSAMYLCASTPGTSSYGYTFGSGTRLTVV.

The chain links TRBV19 to TRBJ1-1; TRBD1 might be the D (5 bases). The CDR3 consists of 15 residues. Trimming removed 0 bases from V and 6 bases from J, with 14 bases in between. The germline V gene has CDR1 LNHDA and CDR2 SQIVND (reference sequence). This CDR3 is CASSIDHRGSAEAFF. DNA of the CDR3: TGTGCCAGTAGTATAGATCATCGGGGGAGCGCTGAAGCTTTCTTT.

The chain carries TRBV30 and TRBJ2-2; tentatively, D is TRBD1 (5 bases). V lost 7 bases and J lost 7, with 19 bases in between. The germline gives CDR1 GTSNPN, CDR2 SVGIG (reference sequence). The CDR3 runs 14 residues. The CDR3 nucleotides read TGTGCCTCAAAACATAGGGGTTTCGGCGGGGAGCTGTTTTTT. This gives the protein CASKHRGFGGELFF.

This clonotype appeared many times. The gene calls are TRBV7-2 and TRBJ1-5; no clear D gene. V shed 5 bases and J shed 6 bases, with 17 bases lying between them. The germline V gene encodes CDR1 SGHTA and CDR2 FQGNSA. The CDR3 runs 15 residues. The DNA of the CDR3 is TGTGCCAGCAGCCTCAGCGCATCGGGCGCTCAGCCCCAGCATTTT. This translates into CASSLSASGAQPQHF. Full variable domain (missing parts from reference TRBV7-2 and TRBJ1-5): GAGVSQSPSNKVTEKGKDVELRCDPISGHTALYWYRQSLGQGLEFLIYFQGNSAPDKSGLPSDRFSAERTGGSVSTLTIQRTQQEDSAVYLCASSLSASGAQPQHFGDGTRLSIL.

This clonotype came up many times. V is TRBV7-2 and J is TRBJ1-2; 9 bases agree with TRBD1. The CDR3 spans 15 residues. From germline, CDR1 is SGHTA and CDR2 FQGNSA. Trimming took 2 bases from V and 2 from J; bases not matched to a gene: 3. The CDR3 region is CASSLFTGGNYGYTF. The CDR3 DNA sequence: TGTGCCAGCAGCTTATTTACAGGGGGCAACTATGGCTACACCTTC.

This chain joins TRBV9 and TRBJ2-1, with 10 nucleotides matching TRBD1. Germline lookup yields CDR1 SGDLS and CDR2 YYNGEE. The CDR3 has 16 residues. The ends lost 0 bases at V and 7 bases at J; junction bases unmatched: 7. The CDR3 sequence is CASSVAWDRGSNEQFF. CDR3 in DNA: TGTGCCAGCAGCGTAGCCTGGGACAGGGGATCGAATGAGCAGTTCTTC.

The chain employs TRBV12-3 or TRBV12-4 and TRBJ2-3; 7 nucleotides line up with TRBD2. The V and J ends lost 3 bases and 2 bases, in that order; junction bases with no gene match: 11. The CDR3 length is 17 residues. The CDR3 protein is CASSFSLGGRYTDTQYF. CDR3 nucleotide sequence: TGTGCCAGCAGTTTTAGTCTGGGGGGGAGGTACACAGATACGCAGTATTTT.

The chain carries TRBV6-6 and TRBJ1-2, with unresolved D. Germline CDR1 and CDR2: MNHNY and SVGAGI (reference sequence). Trimming stripped 4 bases from V and 8 bases from J, with 5 bases between. The CDR3 spans 10 residues. Here the CDR3 reads CASSSVGYTF. Written as DNA, the CDR3 is TGTGCCAGCAGTTCTGTCGGCTACACCTTC.

This clonotype was found a few times. The gene calls are TRBV10-1 and TRBJ2-1; D is unclear. This CDR3 comprises 14 residues. Germline V gene sequence: CDR1 WNHNN, CDR2 SYGVQD (reference sequence). V gave up 2 bases and J gave up 0 bases, with 5 bases separating them. The CDR3 reads CASSETHSYNEQFF. The CDR3 DNA reads as TGCGCCAGCAGTGAGACGCACTCCTACAATGAGCAGTTCTTC.

This clonotype was recorded at least ten times. This chain joins TRBV27 and TRBJ1-6; D gene ambiguous. Per the germline V gene, CDR1 is MNHEY and CDR2 is SMNVEV (reference sequence). V lost 3 bases to trimming and J lost 2 bases, with 11 bases between them. This CDR3 has 16 amino acids. The CDR3 DNA reads as TGTGCCAGCAGTTTGTCCGATAACCCCTATAATTCACCCCTCCACTTT. Its protein product is CASSLSDNPYNSPLHF.